Listed here are 32 T cell receptor beta chains from one sample, sequenced in a study of Tregs in tolerant kidney transplant recipients. The data were produced by immunoSEQ multiplex PCR, yet TCRdb's version contains in-frame clones alone and is incomplete. The sample holds 110,000 or so clones, approximately 90% seen once. The sequenced material came from CD4+ T cells from blood. Receptors were obtained from a human donor in good health.

The rearrangement uses TRBV27 and TRBJ1-2; D is undetermined. Germline-derived CDR1 and CDR2 are MNHEY and SMNVEV (reference sequence). The CDR3 runs 13 residues. V lost 6 bases and J 1 base, leaving 9 bases between the germline ends. CDR3: CASRDLNNYGYTF. CDR3 sequence (DNA): TGTGCCAGCAGAGACCTAAATAACTATGGCTACACCTTC.

This rearrangement joins TRBV11-2 to TRBJ1-4; TRBD1 matches at 9 bases. The CDR3 spans 14 residues. J was trimmed by 8 bases and V by 8 bases; bases with no gene match: 9. The germline gives CDR1 SGHAT, CDR2 FQNNGV. CDR3 nucleotide sequence: TGTGCCAGCTGGGGGACAGGGACTGGGGAAAAACTGTTTTTT. It encodes CASWGTGTGEKLFF.

The chain is built from TRBV19 and TRBJ2-5, with 10 bases that match TRBD2. The CDR3 spans 15 residues. With 5 bases clipped from V and 2 bases from J, the junction kept 5 bases outside the gene matches. Germline lookup yields CDR1 LNHDA and CDR2 SQIVND (reference sequence). CDR3 DNA: TGTGCCAGTAGTGCCGGGACTAGCGAACAAGAGACCCAGTACTTC. Encoded protein: CASSAGTSEQETQYF.

The chain employs TRBV9 and TRBJ1-5; 10 nucleotides line up with TRBD1. This CDR3 has 14 amino acids. V gave up 3 bases and J gave up 5 bases; unmatched junction bases: 2. Germline CDR1 SGDLS, CDR2 YYNGEE. In DNA form, the CDR3 reads TGTGCCAGCAGCGCGGGACAGGGGTATCAGCCCCAGCATTTT. It yields the protein CASSAGQGYQPQHF.

The J gene is TRBJ2-2, the V gene TRBV5-3; 7 bases align to TRBD2. TRBV5-3 has ORF status, its function being uncertain. Germline trimming cut 3 bases from V and 3 bases from J; bases unmatched to any gene: 5. The length of the CDR3 is 15 residues. In DNA, the CDR3 is TGTGCCAGAAGCTCTCTGCGGGGGTACACCGGGGAGCTGTTTTTT. Amino acids: CARSSLRGYTGELFF.

V is TRBV7-3 and J is TRBJ2-5, with D maybe TRBD2 (6 bases). The CDR3 covers 14 residues. V was shortened by 4 bases and J by 4 bases, with 13 bases between the two germline ends. The germline CDR1 and CDR2 sequences are SGHTA and FQGTGA. The CDR3, as DNA: TGTGCCAGCAGCTCGCGGGGCCAACGAGAGACCCAGTACTTC. Encoded protein: CASSSRGQRETQYF.

The V call is TRBV7-6, the J call TRBJ2-3, with no clear D. Germline CDR1 reads SGHVS; CDR2 reads FNYEAQ. This CDR3 spans 14 amino acids. The germline V and J ends were trimmed by 2 bases and 6 bases, with 12 bases remaining between them. The DNA for the CDR3 is TGTGCCAGCAGCTTACTAAACCCCCCCGATACGCAGTATTTT. As protein: CASSLLNPPDTQYF.

This chain joins TRBV4-2 and TRBJ2-7; D may be TRBD1 (7 bases). The germline V and J ends were trimmed by 1 base and 2 bases, with 24 bases remaining between them. The CDR3 contains 19 residues. Germline values: CDR1 LGHNA, CDR2 YNFKEQ. The CDR3 DNA follows: TGTGCCAGCAGCCAAGTTTGGAGGGTCAACAGGGGCTCTACCTACGAGCAGTACTTC. It codes for CASSQVWRVNRGSTYEQYF.

V usage is TRBV5-1 and J usage is TRBJ2-5, with D possibly being TRBD1 (6 bases). V was shortened by 3 bases and J by 3 bases, with 15 bases between the two germline ends. The CDR3 extends over 15 amino acids. CDR1 and CDR2 from the germline V gene are SGHRS and YFSETQ. In nucleotides, the CDR3 is TGCGCCAGCAGCTCAACGACAGGAAGAGAAGAGACCCAGTACTTC. It codes for CASSSTTGREETQYF.

V is TRBV18 and J is TRBJ2-7; a weak D match, TRBD2 (5 bases). Trimming removed 1 base from V and 5 bases from J, with 15 bases in between. The CDR3 is made up of 15 amino acids. Germline V gives CDR1 KGHSH, CDR2 LQKENI. The CDR3 spells CASSPRADSVNEQYF. For the CDR3, the DNA is TGTGCCAGCTCACCACGGGCGGACTCGGTGAACGAGCAGTACTTC.

The chain is built from TRBV6-5 and TRBJ2-5; 10 nucleotides match TRBD2. The V gene end was trimmed by 6 bases and the J gene end by 2 bases; junction bases not matched to a gene: 6. This CDR3 contains 15 residues. Germline V gene data show CDR1 as MNHEY and CDR2 as SVGAGI. The CDR3 nucleotides are TGTGCCAGCAGCCGACTAGCGGGTTTTCAAGAGACCCAGTACTTC. Residues: CASSRLAGFQETQYF.

The chain joins TRBV19 to TRBJ2-7; a weak D match, TRBD1 (6 bases). The CDR3 consists of 13 residues. CDR1 and CDR2 (germline): LNHDA, SQIVND (reference sequence). V was cut by 4 bases and J by 6 bases, with 13 bases left in between. CDR3 DNA sequence: TGTGCCAGTAGTACCGGGACACCAGGCGAGCAGTACTTC. Its translation: CASSTGTPGEQYF.

The chain is built from TRBV5-6 and TRBJ1-5; 8 nucleotides align to TRBD1. Per germline, CDR1 SGHDT and CDR2 YYEEEE. This CDR3 comprises 16 residues. The V gene end was trimmed by 1 base and the J gene end by 7 bases; junction bases not matched to a gene: 10. CDR3 region: CASSLYLQGAGQPQHF. DNA for the CDR3: TGTGCCAGCAGCTTGTATTTGCAGGGGGCTGGACAGCCCCAGCATTTT.

The chain carries TRBV9 and TRBJ1-5, with D hard to call. Trimming stripped 0 bases from V and 3 bases from J, with 4 bases between. This CDR3 contains 13 residues. The germline gives CDR1 SGDLS, CDR2 YYNGEE. This CDR3 reads CASSVGANQPQHF. As DNA, the CDR3 is TGTGCCAGCAGCGTAGGGGCCAATCAGCCCCAGCATTTT.

This chain links TRBV19 with TRBJ1-5; TRBD1 matches at 7 bases. V lost 3 bases and J lost 7; bases outside the gene matches: 6. Germline CDR1 and CDR2: LNHDA and SQIVND (reference sequence). The CDR3 runs to 14 residues. Here the CDR3 reads CASSISRGYQPQHF. The CDR3 DNA is TGTGCCAGTAGTATCTCCAGGGGGTACCAGCCCCAGCATTTT.

This clone was seen once. The chain is built from TRBV7-3 and TRBJ1-1, with D perhaps matching TRBD1 (5 bases). Looked up from germline, CDR1 is SGHTA and CDR2 is FQGTGA. With 0 bases removed from V and 3 bases from J, the gap between germline ends came to 11 bases. CDR3 length: 15 amino acids. CDR3 loop: CASSLTGGLYTEAFF. The CDR3 DNA follows: TGTGCCAGCAGCTTAACGGGGGGTTTGTACACTGAAGCTTTCTTT. Full variable domain (rest looked up from reference TRBV7-3 and TRBJ1-1): GAGVSQTPSNKVTEKGKYVELRCDPISGHTALYWYRQSLGQGPEFLIYFQGTGAADDSGLPNDRFFAVRPEGSVSTLKIQRTERGDSAVYLCASSLTGGLYTEAFFGQGTRLTVV.

In this sample, this clone turned up once. The CDR3 loop reads CASSYGTVGTDTQYF. The CDR3 nucleotides are TGCGCCAGCAGCTACGGGACAGTGGGTACAGATACGCAGTATTTT. V is TRBV5-1 and J is TRBJ2-3, with TRBD1 identical over 7 bases. CDR3 length: 15 residues. Per germline, CDR1 SGHRS and CDR2 YFSETQ. Losses at the gene ends were 3 bases for V and 3 bases for J; bases not matched to a gene: 7.

The chain recombines TRBV2 with TRBJ1-1; no clear D gene. Germline V gene lookup returns CDR1 SNHLY and CDR2 FYNNEI. There are 16 residues in the CDR3. The V end lost 2 bases, the J end lost 2 bases, and 15 bases lay between the germline ends. The CDR3 nucleotides read TGTGCCAGCAGTGAAAGTTCGGGTGGCACTAACACTGAAGCTTTCTTT. Its translation is CASSESSGGTNTEAFF.

CDR3 DNA: TGTGCCTGGAGTGCCGGACCGATCAATGAGCAGTTCTTC. It specifies CAWSAGPINEQFF. This chain links TRBV30 with TRBJ2-1; D gene unclear. Looked up from germline, CDR1 is GTSNPN and CDR2 is SVGIG (reference sequence). Trimming took off 1 base at V and 6 bases at J, with 10 bases between the two ends. CDR3 length equals 13 residues.

The chain recombines TRBV19 with TRBJ2-5; a weak D match, TRBD1 (5 bases). Deletions cut 2 bases from V and 6 bases from J, with 13 bases between. The CDR3 consists of 14 residues. The germline V gene has CDR1 LNHDA and CDR2 SQIVND (reference sequence). The CDR3 reads CASSIPTGEKTQYF. CDR3 DNA: TGTGCCAGTAGTATACCCACAGGAGAGAAGACCCAGTACTTC.

J is TRBJ2-2 and V is TRBV7-6, with 8 bases that match TRBD1. CDR1 is SGHVS and CDR2 is FNYEAQ in the germline V gene. This CDR3 spans 13 amino acids. The trim removed 6 bases at V and 7 bases at J, leaving 4 bases unmatched. CDR3 amino acids: CASRRTGLGELFF. DNA of the CDR3: TGTGCCAGCAGGCGGACAGGGCTCGGGGAGCTGTTTTTT.

The rearrangement links TRBV19 to TRBJ2-7; 8 nucleotides align to TRBD1. This CDR3 is built from 14 residues. V lost 5 bases to trimming and J lost 2 bases; unmatched junction nucleotides: 5. Germline assignment: CDR1 LNHDA and CDR2 SQIVND (reference sequence). In DNA form, the CDR3 reads TGTGCCAGTAGTGTCCGGACAGGGACCTACGAGCAGTACTTC. It encodes CASSVRTGTYEQYF. The variable domain in full, with the rest retrieved from reference TRBV19 and TRBJ2-7, is DGGITQSPKYLFRKEGQNVTLSCEQNLNHDAMYWYRQDPGQGLRLIYYSQIVNDFQKGDIAEGYSVSREKKESFPLTVTSAQKNPTAFYLCASSVRTGTYEQYFGPGTRLTVT.

V is TRBV29-1 and J is TRBJ1-2; weak D call: TRBD1 (5 bases). CDR1 and CDR2 from the germline V gene are SQVTM and ANQGSEA. The CDR3 has 14 amino acids. V lost 2 bases to trimming and J lost 8 bases, with 18 bases between them. The CDR3 nucleotides are TGCAGCGTTGAACCTTGGGGGATGGGTGTGGGCTACACCTTC. The encoded protein is CSVEPWGMGVGYTF.

This clone was seen once. This chain links TRBV23-1 with TRBJ1-3; D is unresolved. TRBV23-1 is an ORF; its function is uncertain. CDR3 length: 13 amino acids. The V gene lost 8 bases and the J gene lost 1 base, with 9 bases spanning the gap. This CDR3 is CASVRSSGNTIYF. CDR3 in DNA: TGCGCCAGCGTTCGGAGTTCTGGAAACACCATATATTTT.

The chain couples TRBV5-1 to TRBJ1-5; tentatively, D is TRBD1 (5 bases). CDR1 and CDR2 (germline): SGHRS, YFSETQ. The CDR3 has 15 amino acids. With 0 bases removed from V and 1 base from J, the gap between germline ends came to 8 bases. The CDR3 spells CASSLGGASNQPQHF. As DNA, the CDR3 is TGCGCCAGCAGCTTGGGGGGCGCGAGCAATCAGCCCCAGCATTTT.

V usage is TRBV11-3 and J usage is TRBJ2-1; 8 bases agree with TRBD2. From germline, CDR1 is SGHNT and CDR2 YENEEA. The CDR3 sequence is 14 residues long. The junction had 1 base not matched to a gene; V was cut back by 5 bases and J by 1 base. The CDR3 loop reads CASSRGGSYNEQFF. For the CDR3, the DNA is TGTGCCAGCAGCCGGGGGGGTTCCTACAATGAGCAGTTCTTC. Supplemented by reference TRBV11-3 and TRBJ2-1, the full variable domain reads EAGVVQSPRYKIIEKKQPVAFWCNPISGHNTLYWYLQNLGQGPELLIRYENEEAVDDSQLPKDRFSAERLKGVDSTLKIQPAELGDSAVYLCASSRGGSYNEQFFGPGTRLTVL.

The chain combines TRBV5-1 with TRBJ1-4; D is ambiguous. From germline, CDR1 is SGHRS and CDR2 YFSETQ. The CDR3 is 14 residues long. Trimming removed 4 bases at V and 1 base at J, with 8 bases between. The CDR3 reads CASSLRGTNEKLFF. The CDR3 region has the DNA TGCGCCAGCAGCCTTAGAGGAACTAATGAAAAACTGTTTTTT.

This chain links TRBV18 with TRBJ1-1, with 8 bases lining up with TRBD1. CDR3 length: 15 residues. Germline V gene data show CDR1 as KGHSH and CDR2 as LQKENI. V shed 6 bases, J shed 1 base, and the junction held 7 bases outside the gene matches. The CDR3 DNA is TGTGCCAGCTCCCTCCGGACAGGGCGGAACACTGAAGCTTTCTTT. Translation gives CASSLRTGRNTEAFF.

V and J are TRBV19 and TRBJ1-3; maybe TRBD1 (5 bases). Trimming removed 3 bases from V and 0 bases from J, with 12 bases in between. From germline, CDR1 is LNHDA and CDR2 SQIVND (reference sequence). The CDR3 totals 16 residues. CDR3 nucleotides: TGTGCCAGTAGTATCCAACAGGCCACCTCTGGAAACACCATATATTTT. Translated: CASSIQQATSGNTIYF.

The rearrangement uses TRBV5-4 and TRBJ2-1; tentatively, D is TRBD2 (7 bases). V lost 4 bases to trimming and J lost 14 bases, with 19 bases between them. Looked up from germline, CDR1 is SGHNT and CDR2 is YYREEE (reference sequence). The CDR3 extends over 13 amino acids. CDR3 sequence: CASSPGEGGQEFF. The CDR3 DNA reads TGTGCCAGCAGCCCGGGAGAGGGGGGGCAGGAGTTCTTC.

The J gene is TRBJ2-5, the V gene TRBV4-1; the D call may be TRBD1 or TRBD2 (5 bases each). The CDR3 contains 15 residues. Deletions cut 0 bases from V and 9 bases from J, with 17 bases between. Germline values: CDR1 MGHRA, CDR2 YSYEKL. The CDR3 sequence is CASSQDPGTERAQYF. The CDR3 DNA reads as TGCGCCAGCAGCCAAGATCCCGGGACGGAGAGGGCCCAGTACTTC.

This chain joins TRBV5-1 and TRBJ1-5, with 7 bases matching TRBD1. Germline lookup yields CDR1 SGHRS and CDR2 YFSETQ. The CDR3 has 14 amino acids. The V gene end was trimmed by 0 bases and the J gene end by 4 bases; junction bases not matched to a gene: 1. CDR3 protein: CASSLEGANQPQHF. The CDR3 DNA reads TGCGCCAGCAGCTTGGAGGGGGCAAATCAGCCCCAGCATTTT. Variable domain in full (rest from reference TRBV5-1 and TRBJ1-5): KAGVTQTPRYLIKTRGQQVTLSCSPISGHRSVSWYQQTPGQGLQFLFEYFSETQRNKGNFPGRFSGRQFSNSRSEMNVSTLELGDSALYLCASSLEGANQPQHFGDGTRLSIL.